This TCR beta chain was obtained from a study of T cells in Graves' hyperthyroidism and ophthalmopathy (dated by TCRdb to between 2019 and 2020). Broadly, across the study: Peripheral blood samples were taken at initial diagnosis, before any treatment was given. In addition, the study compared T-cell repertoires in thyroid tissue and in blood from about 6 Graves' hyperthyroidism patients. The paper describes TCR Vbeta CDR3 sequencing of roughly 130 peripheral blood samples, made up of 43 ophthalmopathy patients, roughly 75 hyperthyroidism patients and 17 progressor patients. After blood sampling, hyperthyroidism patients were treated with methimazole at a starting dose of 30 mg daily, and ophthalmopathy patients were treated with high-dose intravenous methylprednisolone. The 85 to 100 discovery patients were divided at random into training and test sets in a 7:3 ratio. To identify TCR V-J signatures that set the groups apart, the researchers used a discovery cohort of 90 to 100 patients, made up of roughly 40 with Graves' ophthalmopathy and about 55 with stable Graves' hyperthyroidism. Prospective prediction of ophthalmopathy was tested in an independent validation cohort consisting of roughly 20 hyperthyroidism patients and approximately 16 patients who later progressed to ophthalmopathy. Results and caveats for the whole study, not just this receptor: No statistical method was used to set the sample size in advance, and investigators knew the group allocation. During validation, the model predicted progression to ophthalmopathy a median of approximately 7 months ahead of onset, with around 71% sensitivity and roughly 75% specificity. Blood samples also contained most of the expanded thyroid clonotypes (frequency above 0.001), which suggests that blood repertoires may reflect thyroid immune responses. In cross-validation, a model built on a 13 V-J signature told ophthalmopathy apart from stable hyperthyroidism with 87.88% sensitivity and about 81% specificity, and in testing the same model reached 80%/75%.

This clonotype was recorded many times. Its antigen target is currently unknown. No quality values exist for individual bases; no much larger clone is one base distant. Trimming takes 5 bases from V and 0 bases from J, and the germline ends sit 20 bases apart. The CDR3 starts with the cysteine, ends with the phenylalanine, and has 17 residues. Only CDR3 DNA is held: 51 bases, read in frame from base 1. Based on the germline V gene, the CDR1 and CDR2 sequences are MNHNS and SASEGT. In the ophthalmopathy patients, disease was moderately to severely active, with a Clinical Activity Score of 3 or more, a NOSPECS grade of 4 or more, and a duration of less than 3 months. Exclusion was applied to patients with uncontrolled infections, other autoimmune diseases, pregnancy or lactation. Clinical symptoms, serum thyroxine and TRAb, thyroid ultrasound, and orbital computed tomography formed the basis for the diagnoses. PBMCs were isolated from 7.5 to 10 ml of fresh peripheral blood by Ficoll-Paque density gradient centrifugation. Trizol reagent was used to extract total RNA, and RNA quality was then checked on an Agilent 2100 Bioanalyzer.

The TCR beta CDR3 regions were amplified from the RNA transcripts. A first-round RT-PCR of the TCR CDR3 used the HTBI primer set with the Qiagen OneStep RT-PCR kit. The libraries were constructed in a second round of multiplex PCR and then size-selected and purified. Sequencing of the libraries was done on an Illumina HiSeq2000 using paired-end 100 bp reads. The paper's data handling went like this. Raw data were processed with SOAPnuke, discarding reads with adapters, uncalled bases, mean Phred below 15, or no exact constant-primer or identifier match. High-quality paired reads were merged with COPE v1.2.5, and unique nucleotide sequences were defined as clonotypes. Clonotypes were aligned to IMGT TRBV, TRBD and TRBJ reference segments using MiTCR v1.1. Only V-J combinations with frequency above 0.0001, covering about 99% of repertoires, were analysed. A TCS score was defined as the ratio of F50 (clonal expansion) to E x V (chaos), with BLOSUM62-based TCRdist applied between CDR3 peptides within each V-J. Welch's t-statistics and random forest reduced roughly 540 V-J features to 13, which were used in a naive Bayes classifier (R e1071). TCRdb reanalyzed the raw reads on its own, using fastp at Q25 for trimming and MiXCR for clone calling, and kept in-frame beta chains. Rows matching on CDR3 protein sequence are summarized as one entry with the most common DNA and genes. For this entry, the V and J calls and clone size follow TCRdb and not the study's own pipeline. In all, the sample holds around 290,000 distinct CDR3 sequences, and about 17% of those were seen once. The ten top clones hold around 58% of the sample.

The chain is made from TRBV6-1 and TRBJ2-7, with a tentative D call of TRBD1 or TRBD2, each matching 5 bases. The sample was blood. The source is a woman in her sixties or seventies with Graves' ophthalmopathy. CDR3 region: CASSYRVSGSSSYEQYF. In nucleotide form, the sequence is TGTGCCAGCAGTTACCGGGTTTCAGGGAGTAGCTCCTACGAGCAGTACTTC.